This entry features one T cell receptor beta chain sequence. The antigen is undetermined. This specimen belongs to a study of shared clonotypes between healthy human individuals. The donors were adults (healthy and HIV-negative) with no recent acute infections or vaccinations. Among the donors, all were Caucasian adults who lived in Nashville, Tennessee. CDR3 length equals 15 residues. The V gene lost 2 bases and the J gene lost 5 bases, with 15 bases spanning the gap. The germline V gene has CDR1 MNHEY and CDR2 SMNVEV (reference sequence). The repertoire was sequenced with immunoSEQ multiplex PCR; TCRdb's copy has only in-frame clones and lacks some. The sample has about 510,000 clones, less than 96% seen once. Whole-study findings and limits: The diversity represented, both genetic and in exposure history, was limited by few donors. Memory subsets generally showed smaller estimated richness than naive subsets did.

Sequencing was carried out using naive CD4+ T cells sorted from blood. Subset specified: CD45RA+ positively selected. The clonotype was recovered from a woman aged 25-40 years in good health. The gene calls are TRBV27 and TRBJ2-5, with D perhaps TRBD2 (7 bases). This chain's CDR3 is CASSLRWGGWETQYF. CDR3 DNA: TGTGCCAGCAGTTTACGGTGGGGGGGCTGGGAGACCCAGTACTTC.